The 16 T cell receptor beta chains given below trace back to one sample, sequenced in a study of cytomegalovirus exposure and HLA in healthy donors. Primers for the PCR totalled 60 Vbeta and 13 Jbeta. Method: immunoSEQ multiplex PCR; TCRdb's copy keeps in-frame clones and lacks some. In the table there are 100,000 to 150,000 clones, approximately 82% of which are singletons. The sample consisted of PBMCs. These receptors came from a man between 18 and 35 years old in good health and CMV-seropositive.

Only a few counts were recorded for this clone. The V call is TRBV2, the J call TRBJ2-5, with TRBD2 matching over 12 bases. V lost 4 bases, J lost 8 bases, and 8 bases stayed unmatched. This CDR3 spans 15 amino acids. CDR1 and CDR2 from the germline V gene are SNHLY and FYNNEI. CDR3 bases: TGTGCCAGCAGTGGTCAGACTAGCGGGGGTCTCACCCAGTACTTC. It yields the protein CASSGQTSGGLTQYF.

CDR3 residues: CASSRGEIASSGYTF. CDR3 coding DNA: TGTGCCAGTAGTCGGGGAGAGATCGCCTCGAGTGGCTACACCTTC. The rearrangement joins TRBV19 to TRBJ1-2, with D unclear. Germline V gene sequence: CDR1 LNHDA, CDR2 SQIVND (reference sequence). Trimming removed 5 bases at V and 7 bases at J, with 20 bases between. The CDR3 runs to 15 residues.

This clone was seen only once. The chain couples TRBV5-6 to TRBJ1-1, with D unresolved. V gave up 7 bases and J gave up 0 bases, with 10 bases separating them. The CDR3 length is 13 residues. Germline V lookup: CDR1 SGHDT, CDR2 YYEEEE. The CDR3 loop is CASASGMNTEAFF. In DNA, the CDR3 is TGTGCCAGCGCGTCCGGGATGAACACTGAAGCTTTCTTT.

This clone was seen only a few times. This chain joins TRBV30 and TRBJ1-1; a possible D gene is TRBD1 (5 bases). The CDR3 is made up of 12 amino acids. Per the germline V gene, CDR1 is GTSNPN and CDR2 is SVGIG (reference sequence). The V end lost 5 bases, the J end lost 4 bases, and 11 bases lay between the germline ends. The CDR3 nucleotides read TGTGCCTGGGGGAGGGGTTTCACTGAAGCTTTCTTT. Its protein is CAWGRGFTEAFF.

Regarding this clone: This sample includes further DNA sequences coding for the same CDR3. The chain carries TRBV5-1 and TRBJ2-2, with a possible D match to TRBD2 (5 bases). The CDR3 is 13 amino acids. Trimming stripped 5 bases from V and 7 bases from J, with 12 bases between. CDR1 and CDR2 from the germline V gene are SGHRS and YFSETQ. The CDR3 region has the DNA TGCGCCAGCAGGTTAGAGGGAATCGGGGAGCTGTTTTTT. Residues: CASRLEGIGELFF.

This clone has only one observation. The rearrangement uses TRBV5-4 and TRBJ2-1; D is perhaps TRBD1 (5 bases). V was trimmed by 0 bases and J by 9 bases, leaving 10 bases between them. The germline CDR1 and CDR2 sequences are SGHNT and YYREEE (reference sequence). The CDR3 totals 13 residues. CDR3 in DNA: TGTGCCAGCAGCTTGGTTGGGGCTTTTGAGCAGTTCTTC. As protein: CASSLVGAFEQFF.

The chain employs TRBV7-6 and TRBJ2-1; 7 positions agree with TRBD1. CDR3 size: 16 residues. Per the germline V gene, CDR1 is SGHVS and CDR2 is FNYEAQ. After removal of 5 bases from V and 0 bases from J, the junction contained 7 bases not matched to a gene. DNA for the CDR3: TGTGCCAGCAGCCCCTGGACAGGAAGCTCCTACAATGAGCAGTTCTTC. Its protein is CASSPWTGSSYNEQFF.

The table lists this clone with a count of one. The chain couples TRBV7-8 to TRBJ1-3; D uncertain. Germline values: CDR1 SGHVS, CDR2 FQNEAQ. V shed 3 bases and J shed 4 bases, with 10 bases lying between them. CDR3 length equals 14 residues. CDR3 bases: TGTGCCAGCAGCTTTGGTACAGCCGGAAACACCATATATTTT. It codes for CASSFGTAGNTIYF.

This chain links TRBV25-1 with TRBJ1-1; 7 bases match TRBD1. This CDR3 comprises 18 residues. The germline gives CDR1 MGHDK, CDR2 SYGVNS. Trimming at V came to 1 base and at J to 5 bases, leaving 16 bases not matched to a gene. For the CDR3, the DNA is TGTGCCAGCAGTGAATCCCCCCTCAAAGGGGGCTGGGCGACTGAAGCTTTCTTT. Translated: CASSESPLKGGWATEAFF. The whole variable domain, filled in from reference TRBV25-1 and TRBJ1-1, reads EADIYQTPRYLVIGTGKKITLECSQTMGHDKMYWYQQDPGMELHLIHYSYGVNSTEKGDLSSESTVSRIRTEHFPLTLESARPSHTSQYLCASSESPLKGGWATEAFFGQGTRLTVV.

This sequence joins TRBV5-6 and TRBJ1-2, with TRBD1 matching over 9 bases. This CDR3 has 13 amino acids. Germline V gene sequence: CDR1 SGHDT, CDR2 YYEEEE. J was trimmed by 5 bases and V by 4 bases; bases with no gene match: 3. CDR3 coding DNA: TGTGCCAGCAGCCCCGGGACAGGGTATGGCTACACCTTC. Residues: CASSPGTGYGYTF. The variable domain in full, completed from reference TRBV5-6 and TRBJ1-2, reads DAGVTQSPTHLIKTRGQQVTLRCSPKSGHDTVSWYQQALGQGPQFIFQYYEEEERQRGNFPDRFSGHQFPNYSSELNVNALLLGDSALYLCASSPGTGYGYTFGSGTRLTVV.

V usage is TRBV5-1 and J usage is TRBJ1-4; a possible D gene is TRBD1 (6 bases). Germline assignment: CDR1 SGHRS and CDR2 YFSETQ. V was clipped by 4 bases and J by 13 bases, with 23 bases between them. The CDR3 is 15 amino acids. The CDR3 protein is CASSTSGTSKLGLFF. CDR3 bases: TGCGCCAGCAGCACTTCCGGGACATCTAAATTGGGACTGTTTTTT.

This clone was detected only once. This chain connects TRBV6-5 to TRBJ1-2, with 10 bases fitting TRBD1. Germline V gives CDR1 MNHEY, CDR2 SVGAGI. Unmatched junction bases numbered 4, after V lost 0 bases and J lost 6 bases. CDR3 length: 15 residues. The DNA of the CDR3 is TGTGCCAGCAGTTACTCGACAGGGGGCGATGATGGCTACACCTTC. This encodes CASSYSTGGDDGYTF.

The chain uses TRBV9 and TRBJ2-3, with 9 bases aligning to TRBD1. The CDR3 is 12 amino acids. After removal of 4 bases from V and 9 bases from J, the junction contained 3 bases not matched to a gene. The germline gives CDR1 SGDLS, CDR2 YYNGEE. The CDR3 spells CASSLGQGTQYF. DNA for the CDR3: TGTGCCAGCAGCTTGGGACAGGGAACGCAGTATTTT. Drawing the rest from reference TRBV9 and TRBJ2-3, the complete variable domain is DSGVTQTPKHLITATGQRVTLRCSPRSGDLSVYWYQQSLDQGLQFLIQYYNGEERAKGNILERFSAQQFPDLHSELNLSSLELGDSALYFCASSLGQGTQYFGPGTRLTVL.

This clone was recorded a few times. The genes are TRBV9 and TRBJ2-6, with 8 bases fitting TRBD1. The J segment lost 2 bases and the V segment lost 4 bases, leaving 5 bases of the junction unmatched. Looked up from germline, CDR1 is SGDLS and CDR2 is YYNGEE. This CDR3 is 16 amino acids long. CDR3 region: CASSRQGNAGANVLTF. CDR3 coding DNA: TGTGCCAGCAGCAGACAGGGGAACGCTGGGGCCAACGTCCTGACTTTC.

V usage is TRBV6-4 and J usage is TRBJ2-1, with TRBD2 matching 7 bases. There are 15 residues in the CDR3. Trimming took 8 bases from V and 2 from J; bases not matched to a gene: 9. CDR1 is MRHNA and CDR2 is SNTAGT in the germline V gene. The CDR3 reads CASSPLGGTYNEQFF. CDR3 DNA: TGTGCCAGCTCTCCCCTCGGGGGGACCTACAATGAGCAGTTCTTC.

This clone was detected only once. The chain joins TRBV19 to TRBJ2-7, with TRBD1 identical over 8 bases. CDR3 length: 13 residues. The ends lost 6 bases at V and 5 bases at J; junction bases unmatched: 6. The germline CDR1 and CDR2 sequences are LNHDA and SQIVND (reference sequence). CDR3 DNA sequence: TGTGCCAGTAGCCCGATGACAGGGGACGAGCAGTACTTC. Translation gives CASSPMTGDEQYF.